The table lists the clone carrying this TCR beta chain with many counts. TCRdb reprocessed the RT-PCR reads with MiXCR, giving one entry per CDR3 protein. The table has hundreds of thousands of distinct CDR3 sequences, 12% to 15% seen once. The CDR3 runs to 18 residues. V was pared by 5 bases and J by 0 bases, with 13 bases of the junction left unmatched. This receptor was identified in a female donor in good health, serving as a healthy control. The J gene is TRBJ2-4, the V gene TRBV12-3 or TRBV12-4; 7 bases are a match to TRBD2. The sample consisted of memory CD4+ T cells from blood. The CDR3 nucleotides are TGTGCCAGCAGTCCCGGACTAGTACCGGTACTAGCCAAAAACATTCAGTACTTC. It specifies CASSPGLVPVLAKNIQYF.